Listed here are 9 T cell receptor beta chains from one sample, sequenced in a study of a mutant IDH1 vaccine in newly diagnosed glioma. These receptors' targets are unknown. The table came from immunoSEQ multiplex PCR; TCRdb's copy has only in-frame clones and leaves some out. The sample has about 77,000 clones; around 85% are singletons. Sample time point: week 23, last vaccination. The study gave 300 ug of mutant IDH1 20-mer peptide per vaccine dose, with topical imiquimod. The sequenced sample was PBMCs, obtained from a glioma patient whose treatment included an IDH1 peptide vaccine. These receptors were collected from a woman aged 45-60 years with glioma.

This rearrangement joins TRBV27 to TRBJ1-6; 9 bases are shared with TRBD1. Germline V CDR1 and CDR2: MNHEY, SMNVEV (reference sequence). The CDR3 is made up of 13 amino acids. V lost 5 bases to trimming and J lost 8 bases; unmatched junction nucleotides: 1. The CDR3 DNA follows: TGTGCCAGCAGTACAGGGGGCGATTCACCCCTCCACTTT. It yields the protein CASSTGGDSPLHF.

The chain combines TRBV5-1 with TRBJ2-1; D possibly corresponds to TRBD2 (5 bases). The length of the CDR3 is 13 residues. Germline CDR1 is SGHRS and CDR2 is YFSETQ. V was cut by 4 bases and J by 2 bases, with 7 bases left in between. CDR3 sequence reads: CASSLGTYNEQFF. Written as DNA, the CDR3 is TGCGCCAGCAGCCTCGGGACCTACAATGAGCAGTTCTTC.

The CDR3 is CASSPTSNVWDEQFF. The CDR3 DNA is TGTGCCAGCAGCCCTACTAGTAATGTTTGGGATGAGCAGTTCTTC. The V gene is TRBV5-4, the J gene TRBJ2-1; possible D gene TRBD2, 5 bases. Between the trimmed V and J ends, which lost 4 bases and 8 bases, there was a span of 19 bases. The CDR3 runs to 15 residues. Germline V lookup: CDR1 SGHNT, CDR2 YYREEE (reference sequence).

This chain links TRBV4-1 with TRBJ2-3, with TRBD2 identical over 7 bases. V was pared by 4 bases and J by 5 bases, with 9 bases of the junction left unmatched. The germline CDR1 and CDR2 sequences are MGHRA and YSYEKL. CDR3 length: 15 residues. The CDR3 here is CASSRLGAGVDTQYF. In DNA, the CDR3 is TGCGCCAGCAGCCGCCTCGGGGCGGGAGTAGATACGCAGTATTTT.

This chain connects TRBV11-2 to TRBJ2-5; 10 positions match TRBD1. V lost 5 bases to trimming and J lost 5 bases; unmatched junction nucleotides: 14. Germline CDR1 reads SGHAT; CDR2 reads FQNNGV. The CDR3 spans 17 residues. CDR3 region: CASSILIPGQGIETQYF. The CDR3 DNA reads TGTGCCAGCAGCATCCTCATCCCGGGACAGGGGATCGAGACCCAGTACTTC.

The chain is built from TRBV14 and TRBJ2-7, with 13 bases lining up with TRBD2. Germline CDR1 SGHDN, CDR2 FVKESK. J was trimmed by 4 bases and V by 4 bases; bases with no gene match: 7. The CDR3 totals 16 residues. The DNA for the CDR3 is TGTGCCAGCAGCCCATTGCAGACTAGCGGGAGGTACGAGCAGTACTTC. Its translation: CASSPLQTSGRYEQYF. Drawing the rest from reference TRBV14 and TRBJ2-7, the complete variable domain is EAGVTQFPSHSVIEKGQTVTLRCDPISGHDNLYWYRRVMGKEIKFLLHFVKESKQDESGMPNNRFLAERTGGTYSTLKVQPAELEDSGVYFCASSPLQTSGRYEQYFGPGTRLTVT.

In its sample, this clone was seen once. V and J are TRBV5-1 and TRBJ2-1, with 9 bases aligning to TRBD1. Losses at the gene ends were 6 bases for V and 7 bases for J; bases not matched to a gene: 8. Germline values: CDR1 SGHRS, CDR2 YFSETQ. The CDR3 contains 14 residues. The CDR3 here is CASTLGTGRNEQFF. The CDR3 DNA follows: TGCGCCAGCACACTGGGGACAGGGAGGAATGAGCAGTTCTTC.

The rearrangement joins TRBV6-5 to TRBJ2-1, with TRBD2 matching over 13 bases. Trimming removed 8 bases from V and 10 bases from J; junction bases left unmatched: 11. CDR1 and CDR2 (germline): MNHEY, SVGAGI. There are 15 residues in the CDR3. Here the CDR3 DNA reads TGTGCCAGCTCCCCCTGGACTAGCGGGAGAGGAGAGCAGTTCTTC. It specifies CASSPWTSGRGEQFF.

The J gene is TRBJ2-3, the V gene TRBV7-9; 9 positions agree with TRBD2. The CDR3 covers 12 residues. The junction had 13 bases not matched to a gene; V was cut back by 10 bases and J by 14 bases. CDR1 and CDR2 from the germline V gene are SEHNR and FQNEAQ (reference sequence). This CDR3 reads CATRTPREGGYF. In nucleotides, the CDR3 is TGTGCCACCCGCACCCCGCGGGAGGGGGGGTATTTT.